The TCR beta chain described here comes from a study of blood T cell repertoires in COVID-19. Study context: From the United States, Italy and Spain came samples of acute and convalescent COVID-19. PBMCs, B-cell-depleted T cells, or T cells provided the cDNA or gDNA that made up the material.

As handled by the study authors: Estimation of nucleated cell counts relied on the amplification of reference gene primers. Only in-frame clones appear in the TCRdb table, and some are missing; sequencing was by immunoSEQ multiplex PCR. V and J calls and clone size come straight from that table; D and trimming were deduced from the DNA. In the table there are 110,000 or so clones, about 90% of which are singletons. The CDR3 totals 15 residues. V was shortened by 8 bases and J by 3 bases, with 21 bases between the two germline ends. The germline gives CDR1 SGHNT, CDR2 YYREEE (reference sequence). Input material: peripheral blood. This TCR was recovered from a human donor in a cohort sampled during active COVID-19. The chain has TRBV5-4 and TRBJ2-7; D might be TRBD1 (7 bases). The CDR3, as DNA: TGTGCCAGTGGGGTGGGTGCGGGACAGAACTACGAGCAGTACTTC. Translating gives CASGVGAGQNYEQYF. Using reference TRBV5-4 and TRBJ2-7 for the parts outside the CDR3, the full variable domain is ETGVTQSPTHLIKTRGQQVTLRCSSQSGHNTVSWYQQALGQGPQFIFQYYREEENGRGNFPPRFSGLQFPNYSSELNVNALELDDSALYLCASGVGAGQNYEQYFGPGTRLTVT.